This T cell receptor (beta chain) was captured by sequencing in a study of beta chain features in type 1 diabetes. Broader study findings: Type 1 diabetes patients had TCRB CDR3s that were shorter (moderately but significantly so) in all four CD4+ subsets. At VDJ recombination sites, type 1 diabetes patients had fewer insertions and more deleted nucleotides.

This clone was counted a few times. The target antigen is unknown. Sequenced material consisted of expressed TCRB transcripts (all of the isolated RNA was reverse transcribed). Profiled with immunoSEQ multiplex PCR; TCRdb holds only in-frame clones, not every one. Found here are about 150,000 clones, 6% to 9% of them singletons; the top ten hold 0.5% to 0.55%. This sequence was found in a man aged 18 to 30 with type 1 diabetes. Sample: central memory CD4+ T cells from blood.

Written as DNA, the CDR3 is TGTGCCAGCAGCTTAGTGGGACATCCAGATACGCAGTATTTT. This encodes CASSLVGHPDTQYF. The chain links TRBV7-8 to TRBJ2-3; perhaps TRBD1 as D (6 bases). V was pared by 1 base and J by 4 bases, with 9 bases between. The CDR3 runs to 14 residues. From germline, CDR1 is SGHVS and CDR2 FQNEAQ.